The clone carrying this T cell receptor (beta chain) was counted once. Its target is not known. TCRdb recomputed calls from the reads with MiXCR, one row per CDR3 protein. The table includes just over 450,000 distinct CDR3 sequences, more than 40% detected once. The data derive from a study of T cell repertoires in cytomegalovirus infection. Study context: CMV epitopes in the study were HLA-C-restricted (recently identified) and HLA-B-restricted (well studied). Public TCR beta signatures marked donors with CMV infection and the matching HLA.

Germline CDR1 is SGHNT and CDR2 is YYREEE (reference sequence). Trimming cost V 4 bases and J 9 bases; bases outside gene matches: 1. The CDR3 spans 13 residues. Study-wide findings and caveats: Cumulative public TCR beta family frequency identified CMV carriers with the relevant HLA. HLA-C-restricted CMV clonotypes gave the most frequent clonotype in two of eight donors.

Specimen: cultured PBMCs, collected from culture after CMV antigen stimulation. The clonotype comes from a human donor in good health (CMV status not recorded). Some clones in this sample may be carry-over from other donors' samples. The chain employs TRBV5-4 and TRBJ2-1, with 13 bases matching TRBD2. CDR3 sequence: CASSTSGGVEQFF. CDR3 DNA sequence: TGTGCCAGCAGCACTAGCGGGGGGGTTGAGCAGTTCTTC.